This entry is about one TCR beta chain. Its binding antigen is unknown. No clone much larger than this one lies a single base away; base qualities are absent. Each collaborating institution followed its own protocols to collect whole blood in K2EDTA tubes. For TCRbeta analysis, collaborators shipped samples as frozen whole blood, isolated PBMCs, or DNA extracted from either of those sample types. These data originate in a study of blood T cell repertoires in COVID-19 (dated by TCRdb to about 2020). Regarding the complete study: Samples covering the acute and convalescent phases of COVID-19 were provided by collaborators in the United States, Italy and Spain. Where HLA class I and class II types were available, the types were taken from metadata supplied by the sample provider, not from assay-based typing. A de-identified subject ID, COVID-19 status, age in years and sex were almost always included in the sample metadata. Deeply sampled blood TCRbeta repertoires from subjects exposed to, actively infected with, or recovered from COVID-19 were included in the dataset. The material from the prospective study consisted of cDNA or gDNA derived from T cells, B-cell-depleted T cells, or PBMCs. A freely available public database, intended as a resource for researchers studying the immune response to SARS-CoV-2, is where the repertoires were released. Samples were obtained from the ongoing ImmuneRACE study (first 160 participants) and from over 1,000 subjects provided by 6 global collaborators.

Study-wide findings and limitations: The amount of clinical and demographic metadata varied by source and participant and was provided uncurated.

As encoded in the germline V gene (reference sequence), CDR1 is WNHNN while CDR2 is SYGVQD. The CDR3 starts with the cysteine, ends with the phenylalanine, and has 14 residues. The sequence is cut down to CDR3 DNA, 42 bases in frame from base 1. Clipping removes 5 bases from V and 5 bases from J, with 6 as the unmatched junction base count. The immunoSEQ Assay, a bias-controlled multiplex PCR, was used to amplify TCRbeta CDR3 regions from genomic DNA. The authors' pipeline ran thus. The number of nucleated cells in each sample was estimated from the amplification of reference gene primers within the assay. To quantify the absolute abundance of each unique TCRbeta CDR3 rearrangement, sequence reads were collapsed and filtered. For each sample, productive Simpson clonality was calculated as the square root of Simpson's diversity index over productive rearrangements. TCRdb stores this immuneACCESS table with in-frame sequences only. Part of the clones is absent; in the studies checked, under half of the shortfall reflects unresolved V genes, and no reason is known for the rest. V and J calls plus clone size are reproduced from that table; the DNA served to infer D and trimming. The sample includes 130,000 or so clones, with approximately 90% observed a single time. About 17% of the sample is held by the ten biggest clonotypes.

The sample consisted of peripheral blood. The sequence is built from TRBV10-1 and TRBJ2-7; 10 bases in the middle match TRBD2. The origin of this receptor is a man aged 45 to 65 with active or convalescent COVID-19. CDR3 loop: CASSKAGGLDEQYF. The DNA sequence is given as TGCGCCAGCAGTAAAGCGGGGGGGCTCGACGAGCAGTACTTC.